Below, 30 T cell receptor beta chains from the same sample are listed, as sequenced in a study of blood T cell repertoires in COVID-19. Clones were sequenced by immunoSEQ multiplex PCR, and TCRdb holds only the in-frame ones, with some missing. The data contain under 250,000 clones, around four fifths of them singletons. Input material: peripheral blood. Receptors were obtained from an older woman with active or convalescent COVID-19.

J is TRBJ1-3 and V is TRBV12-3 or TRBV12-4, with TRBD1 matching 7 bases. The CDR3 covers 13 residues. The V gene end was trimmed by 4 bases and the J gene end by 4 bases; junction bases not matched to a gene: 1. CDR3 sequence reads: CASSYRGGNTIYF. CDR3 coding DNA: TGTGCCAGCAGTTACAGGGGAGGAAACACCATATATTTT.

The sample holds one count of this clone. J is TRBJ2-2 and V is TRBV5-4, with D perhaps TRBD2 (5 bases). Germline V CDR1 and CDR2: SGHNT, YYREEE (reference sequence). The ends were cut back, 5 bases at V and 7 bases at J, with 15 bases in the middle. The CDR3 has 14 residues. CDR3 amino acids: CASRRTGDRGELFF. CDR3 DNA: TGTGCCAGCAGGCGAACCGGGGATCGCGGGGAGCTGTTTTTT.

This chain joins TRBV7-9 and TRBJ2-2, with TRBD1 as a possible D gene (6 bases). The CDR3 has 18 residues. Germline V gene lookup returns CDR1 SEHNR and CDR2 FQNEAQ (reference sequence). V was shortened by 4 bases and J by 2 bases, with 20 bases between the two germline ends. The chain's CDR3 is CASSWLQGFRGNTGELFF. Here the CDR3 DNA reads TGTGCCAGCAGCTGGTTACAGGGTTTCCGAGGAAACACCGGGGAGCTGTTTTTT. Together with reference TRBV7-9 and TRBJ2-2, the CDR3 gives the full variable domain: DTGVSQNPRHKITKRGQNVTFRCDPISEHNRLYWYRQTLGQGPEFLTYFQNEAQLEKSRLLSDRFSAERPKGSFSTLEIQRTEQGDSAMYLCASSWLQGFRGNTGELFFGEGSRLTVL.

The gene calls are TRBV28 and TRBJ2-7; TRBD2 agrees at 7 bases. The V and J ends lost 3 bases and 7 bases, in that order; junction bases with no gene match: 3. The CDR3 length is 12 residues. Germline V gives CDR1 MDHEN, CDR2 SYDVKM. CDR3 region: CASSLGGMEQYF. In nucleotides, the CDR3 is TGTGCCAGCAGTTTGGGGGGGATGGAGCAGTACTTC.

Here the CDR3 reads CASSPPRWQGVDEQYF. CDR3 coding DNA: TGTGCCAGCTCACCACCGAGGTGGCAGGGGGTCGACGAGCAGTACTTC. The chain joins TRBV18 to TRBJ2-7; 7 nucleotides line up with TRBD1. The CDR3 loop spans 16 amino acids. CDR1 is KGHSH, CDR2 LQKENI, per germline. V was pared by 0 bases and J by 5 bases, with 10 bases of the junction left unmatched.

This chain connects TRBV19 to TRBJ2-7; tentative D call: TRBD1 (5 bases). Trimming stripped 3 bases from V and 2 bases from J, with 14 bases between. The germline V gene has CDR1 LNHDA and CDR2 SQIVND (reference sequence). This CDR3 is built from 15 residues. The CDR3: CASSIQQVGAYEQYF. CDR3 sequence (DNA): TGTGCCAGTAGTATTCAACAGGTTGGAGCCTACGAGCAGTACTTC. The whole variable domain, remainder taken from reference TRBV19 and TRBJ2-7, is DGGITQSPKYLFRKEGQNVTLSCEQNLNHDAMYWYRQDPGQGLRLIYYSQIVNDFQKGDIAEGYSVSREKKESFPLTVTSAQKNPTAFYLCASSIQQVGAYEQYFGPGTRLTVT.

This sequence joins TRBV18 and TRBJ2-5; tentative D call: TRBD2 (6 bases). Trimming pared 2 bases from V and 1 base from J, leaving 11 bases between. CDR1 is KGHSH, CDR2 LQKENI, per germline. This CDR3 region has 15 residues. The chain's CDR3 is CASSPTGRGQETQYF. The CDR3 nucleotides are TGTGCCAGCTCACCAACGGGGCGGGGCCAAGAGACCCAGTACTTC.

The V and J genes are TRBV10-3 and TRBJ2-2, with 12 positions matching TRBD2. The CDR3 runs 17 residues. Per the germline V gene, CDR1 is ENHRY and CDR2 is SYGVKD. The J segment lost 5 bases and the V segment lost 6 bases, leaving 10 bases of the junction unmatched. Here the CDR3 DNA reads TGTGCCATCAGCCTAGCGGGGGGGGCCCGAGTGACCGGGGAGCTGTTTTTT. Protein: CAISLAGGARVTGELFF.

This clone came up a few times. J is TRBJ1-2 and V is TRBV5-4; possible D gene TRBD1, 6 bases. The CDR3 spans 17 residues. Per germline, CDR1 SGHNT and CDR2 YYREEE (reference sequence). V dropped 0 bases and J dropped 2 bases, with 17 bases sitting between them. The DNA of the CDR3 is TGTGCCAGCAGCTTGGAGGCAGGGGCCTCCCTGAACTATGGCTACACCTTC. Its translation: CASSLEAGASLNYGYTF.

DNA for the CDR3: TGTGCCAGCAGAAAGGGGGACAGGGCCTACGAGCAGTACTTC. Translation: CASRKGDRAYEQYF. V and J are TRBV6-5 and TRBJ2-7; 9 bases are shared with TRBD1. Germline V CDR1 and CDR2: MNHEY, SVGAGI. The CDR3 is 14 amino acids. V lost 6 bases, J lost 2 bases, and 5 bases stayed unmatched.

The gene calls are TRBV7-3 and TRBJ2-3; D unclear. This CDR3 contains 15 residues. V gave up 2 bases and J gave up 4 bases, with 13 bases separating them. Germline CDR1 and CDR2: SGHTA and FQGTGA. The CDR3 region is CASSLVAFPSDTQYF. DNA of the CDR3: TGTGCCAGCAGCTTAGTAGCCTTCCCTTCAGATACGCAGTATTTT. Supplemented by reference TRBV7-3 and TRBJ2-3, the full variable domain reads GAGVSQTPSNKVTEKGKYVELRCDPISGHTALYWYRQSLGQGPEFLIYFQGTGAADDSGLPNDRFFAVRPEGSVSTLKIQRTERGDSAVYLCASSLVAFPSDTQYFGPGTRLTVL.

The chain combines TRBV2 with TRBJ2-5; TRBD2 is a possible D gene (6 bases). CDR1 SNHLY and CDR2 FYNNEI come from the germline V gene. V was clipped by 8 bases and J by 7 bases, with 20 bases between them. The CDR3 is made up of 14 amino acids. CDR3 in amino acids: CASGGLGSEGTQYF. CDR3 nucleotide sequence: TGTGCCAGCGGGGGGTTGGGCAGCGAAGGGACCCAGTACTTC. The complete variable domain, with remaining parts taken from reference TRBV2 and TRBJ2-5, reads EPEVTQTPSHQVTQMGQEVILRCVPISNHLYFYWYRQILGQKVEFLVSFYNNEISEKSEIFDDQFSVERPDGSNFTLKIRSTKLEDSAMYFCASGGLGSEGTQYFGPGTRLLVL.

This clone was seen once. The rearrangement joins TRBV27 to TRBJ2-3; 9 bases agree with TRBD1. V was clipped by 4 bases and J by 4 bases; unmatched bases: 6. Germline CDR1 is MNHEY and CDR2 is SMNVEV (reference sequence). This CDR3 spans 15 amino acids. The CDR3 is CASSYRGQMADTQYF. CDR3 DNA: TGTGCCAGCAGTTACAGGGGGCAGATGGCAGATACGCAGTATTTT.

This clone was detected a few times. In nucleotides, the CDR3 is TGTGCCAGCAGCTTAGCGGAGGACTTCTCCTACAATGAGCAGTTCTTC. It is translated as CASSLAEDFSYNEQFF. This sequence joins TRBV7-9 and TRBJ2-1; D is perhaps TRBD2 (5 bases). Germline V gene lookup returns CDR1 SEHNR and CDR2 FQNEAQ (reference sequence). Trimming removed 0 bases from V and 0 bases from J, with 9 bases in between. The CDR3 runs to 16 residues.

The CDR3 bases are TGTGCCAGTAGGCCCAGAGCGGGGCAAGAGACCCAGTACTTC. It yields the protein CASRPRAGQETQYF. The chain is built from TRBV19 and TRBJ2-5, with TRBD2 matching 7 bases. Germline lookup yields CDR1 LNHDA and CDR2 SQIVND (reference sequence). The CDR3 consists of 14 residues. The J segment lost 2 bases and the V segment lost 6 bases, leaving 6 bases of the junction unmatched.

The gene calls are TRBV28 and TRBJ1-2; 7 bases are shared with TRBD1. The CDR3 length is 14 residues. Germline V gives CDR1 MDHEN, CDR2 SYDVKM. After removal of 2 bases from V and 6 bases from J, the junction contained 6 bases not matched to a gene. CDR3 in amino acids: CASSLPDRVHGYTF. The CDR3 DNA sequence: TGTGCCAGCAGTTTACCCGACAGGGTTCATGGCTACACCTTC.

The genes are TRBV2 and TRBJ1-5; no reliable D call. This CDR3 is 17 amino acids long. Germline loops: CDR1 SNHLY, CDR2 FYNNEI. With 5 bases removed from V and 5 bases from J, the gap between germline ends came to 22 bases. As DNA, the CDR3 is TGTGCCAGCAGTTTTGTGTCTGGGAGTTTTGGATATCAGCCCCAGCATTTT. It specifies CASSFVSGSFGYQPQHF.

The chain has TRBV5-1 and TRBJ2-7; 8 nucleotides agree with TRBD2. The CDR3 is made up of 15 amino acids. CDR1 and CDR2 from the germline V gene are SGHRS and YFSETQ. The V and J ends lost 3 bases and 1 base, in that order; junction bases with no gene match: 6. Here the CDR3 DNA reads TGCGCCAGCAGCTGGGGAGCGGGAGCTTCCTACGAGCAGTACTTC. It translates to CASSWGAGASYEQYF.

The chain uses TRBV5-1 and TRBJ2-3, with D possibly being TRBD2 (7 bases). This CDR3 has 14 residues. Between the trimmed V and J ends, which lost 7 bases and 6 bases, there was a span of 18 bases. CDR1 is SGHRS and CDR2 is YFSETQ in the germline V gene. CDR3 in DNA: TGCGCCAGCCACGCCGGGGGGCGCGGGGATACGCAGTATTTT. Protein: CASHAGGRGDTQYF.

This rearrangement joins TRBV6-8 to TRBJ1-6, with a possible D match to TRBD1 (6 bases). Looked up from germline, CDR1 is MNHGY and CDR2 is SAAAGT. Trimming stripped 5 bases from V and 8 bases from J, with 19 bases between. The CDR3 extends over 16 amino acids. Written as DNA, the CDR3 is TGTGCCAGCAGTCCTCCCCAGGGGAATGGGGATTCACCCCTCCACTTT. It yields the protein CASSPPQGNGDSPLHF.

The gene calls are TRBV5-1 and TRBJ1-6; D remains ambiguous. Germline V gene lookup returns CDR1 SGHRS and CDR2 YFSETQ. CDR3 length: 15 amino acids. V lost 6 bases and J lost 6, with 16 bases in between. CDR3 DNA: TGCGCCAGCACGGTGTCACCCACCACTAATTCACCCCTCCACTTT. Its protein product is CASTVSPTTNSPLHF.

The chain uses TRBV6-5 and TRBJ1-1, with D tentatively TRBD1 (5 bases). This CDR3 has 15 amino acids. Trimming left V 6 bases short and J 4 bases short, with 18 bases between. The V gene's germline CDR1 is MNHEY and CDR2 SVGAGI. This chain's CDR3 is CASSRGAEIGTEAFF. DNA for the CDR3: TGTGCCAGCAGCCGTGGGGCGGAGATTGGCACTGAAGCTTTCTTT.

The table lists this clone with a few counts. The V call is TRBV3-1 (or the pseudogene TRBV3-2), the J call TRBJ1-2; 7 positions agree with TRBD1. The germline CDR1 and CDR2 sequences are LGHDT and YNNKEL (reference sequence). J was trimmed by 4 bases and V by 3 bases; bases with no gene match: 5. This CDR3 has 14 amino acids. This CDR3 reads CASSQTGSPYGYTF. CDR3 DNA sequence: TGTGCCAGCAGCCAGACAGGGTCTCCCTATGGCTACACCTTC.

This chain connects TRBV2 to TRBJ1-2; D is ambiguous. Deletions cut 7 bases from V and 2 bases from J, with 11 bases between. Looked up from germline, CDR1 is SNHLY and CDR2 is FYNNEI. The CDR3 extends over 13 amino acids. The CDR3, as DNA: TGTGCCAGCAAGAACAGAGAAAACTATGGCTACACCTTC. It yields the protein CASKNRENYGYTF.

The chain joins TRBV7-6 to TRBJ2-5; a possible D gene is TRBD1 (6 bases). This CDR3 spans 16 amino acids. Germline V lookup: CDR1 SGHVS, CDR2 FNYEAQ. The V end was cut by 5 bases, the J end by 5 bases, with 21 bases between. The CDR3 sequence is CASSPWDNANGETQYF. The DNA for the CDR3 is TGTGCCAGCAGCCCCTGGGACAACGCAAATGGGGAGACCCAGTACTTC.

V and J are TRBV2 and TRBJ1-4; perhaps TRBD1 as D (6 bases). The CDR3 totals 15 residues. Germline lookup yields CDR1 SNHLY and CDR2 FYNNEI. V gave up 7 bases and J gave up 0 bases, with 12 bases separating them. As DNA, the CDR3 is TGTGCCAGCATAGGGCGGACAGCAACTAATGAAAAACTGTTTTTT. It specifies CASIGRTATNEKLFF.

J is TRBJ1-1 and V is TRBV7-9; 8 nucleotides match TRBD1. Looked up from germline, CDR1 is SEHNR and CDR2 is FQNEAQ (reference sequence). Losses at the gene ends were 5 bases for V and 8 bases for J; bases not matched to a gene: 7. The CDR3 has 13 residues. CDR3 loop: CASSTRDRHEAFF. The CDR3 DNA is TGTGCCAGCAGCACGCGGGACAGGCACGAAGCTTTCTTT.

The chain combines TRBV5-5 with TRBJ2-1, with TRBD2 matching over 11 bases. CDR1 SGHKS and CDR2 YYEKEE come from the germline V gene (reference sequence). The CDR3 extends over 15 amino acids. With 4 bases clipped from V and 9 bases from J, the junction kept 9 bases outside the gene matches. The CDR3 loop is CASSPIAGGAGEQFF. CDR3 in DNA: TGTGCCAGCAGCCCTATAGCGGGAGGGGCGGGTGAGCAGTTCTTC. Filled out from reference TRBV5-5 and TRBJ2-1, the complete variable domain reads DAGVTQSPTHLIKTRGQQVTLRCSPISGHKSVSWYQQVLGQGPQFIFQYYEKEERGRGNFPDRFSARQFPNYSSELNVNALLLGDSALYLCASSPIAGGAGEQFFGPGTRLTVL.

This clone has only one observation. V and J are TRBV5-1 and TRBJ1-1, with D possibly matching TRBD1 (5 bases). Germline V gives CDR1 SGHRS, CDR2 YFSETQ. This CDR3 has 16 residues. Trimming stripped 4 bases from V and 2 bases from J, with 18 bases between. DNA for the CDR3: TGCGCCAGCAGCCCCCTCTCATGGGGGGTCAACACTGAAGCTTTCTTT. It specifies CASSPLSWGVNTEAFF.

The genes are TRBV5-1 and TRBJ2-3, with TRBD1 identical over 11 bases. In germline, CDR1 is SGHRS, CDR2 YFSETQ. CDR3 length: 18 residues. Losses at the gene ends were 4 bases for V and 2 bases for J; bases not matched to a gene: 12. DNA of the CDR3: TGCGCCAGCAGCCCCACTGGCCGGACAGGGGGCCTCACAGATACGCAGTATTTT. Translation gives CASSPTGRTGGLTDTQYF.